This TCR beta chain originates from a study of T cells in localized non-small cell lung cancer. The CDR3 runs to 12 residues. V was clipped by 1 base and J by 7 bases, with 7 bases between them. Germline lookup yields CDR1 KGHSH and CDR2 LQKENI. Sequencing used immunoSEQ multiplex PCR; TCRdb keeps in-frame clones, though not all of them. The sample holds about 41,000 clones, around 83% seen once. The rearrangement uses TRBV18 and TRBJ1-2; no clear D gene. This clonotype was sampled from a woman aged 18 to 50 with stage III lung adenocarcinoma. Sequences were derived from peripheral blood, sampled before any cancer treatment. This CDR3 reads CASSPLLSGYTF. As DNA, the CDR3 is TGTGCCAGCTCACCACTTTTGAGTGGCTACACCTTC.